This T cell receptor (beta chain) was recovered during a study of shared clonotypes between healthy human individuals. For the study at large: Each donor contributed plates that comprised three CD4 naive, three CD4 memory, two CD8 naive and one CD8 memory.

The protocol was immunoSEQ multiplex PCR, while the TCRdb copy is restricted to in-frame clones and leaves out a portion. The sample holds over 2 million clones; approximately 95% are singletons and the top ten take 0.13%. Germline assignment: CDR1 SNHLY and CDR2 FYNNEI. CDR3 length: 14 amino acids. V dropped 4 bases and J dropped 6; count of bases not matched to a gene: 5. This chain joins TRBV2 and TRBJ1-5; the match to TRBD1 covers 8 bases. The sequenced sample consisted of naive CD4+ T cells sorted from blood. Subset reported: CD45RA+ positively selected. The TCR comes from a man aged 18 to 29 in good health. The CDR3 coding sequence is TGTGCCAGCAGTGCACAGGGGGTTGTTCAGCCCCAGCATTTT. Amino acids: CASSAQGVVQPQHF.